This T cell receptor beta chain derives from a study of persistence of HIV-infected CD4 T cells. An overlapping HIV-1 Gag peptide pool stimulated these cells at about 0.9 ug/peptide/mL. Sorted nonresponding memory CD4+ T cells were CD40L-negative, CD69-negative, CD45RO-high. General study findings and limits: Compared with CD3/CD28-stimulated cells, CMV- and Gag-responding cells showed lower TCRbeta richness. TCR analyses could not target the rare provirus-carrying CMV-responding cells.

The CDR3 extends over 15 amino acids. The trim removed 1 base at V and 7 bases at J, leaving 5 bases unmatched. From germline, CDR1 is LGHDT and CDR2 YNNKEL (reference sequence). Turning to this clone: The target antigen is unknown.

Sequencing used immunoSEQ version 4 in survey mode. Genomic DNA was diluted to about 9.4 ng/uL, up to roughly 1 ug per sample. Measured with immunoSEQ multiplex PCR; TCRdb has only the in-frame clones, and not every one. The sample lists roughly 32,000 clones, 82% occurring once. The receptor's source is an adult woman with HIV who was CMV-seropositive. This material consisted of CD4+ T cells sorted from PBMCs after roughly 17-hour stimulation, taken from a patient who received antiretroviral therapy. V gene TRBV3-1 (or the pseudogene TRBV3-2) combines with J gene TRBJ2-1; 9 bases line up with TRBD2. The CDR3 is CASSQGNSGSNEQFF. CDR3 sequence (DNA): TGTGCCAGCAGCCAAGGGAATAGCGGGAGTAATGAGCAGTTCTTC.